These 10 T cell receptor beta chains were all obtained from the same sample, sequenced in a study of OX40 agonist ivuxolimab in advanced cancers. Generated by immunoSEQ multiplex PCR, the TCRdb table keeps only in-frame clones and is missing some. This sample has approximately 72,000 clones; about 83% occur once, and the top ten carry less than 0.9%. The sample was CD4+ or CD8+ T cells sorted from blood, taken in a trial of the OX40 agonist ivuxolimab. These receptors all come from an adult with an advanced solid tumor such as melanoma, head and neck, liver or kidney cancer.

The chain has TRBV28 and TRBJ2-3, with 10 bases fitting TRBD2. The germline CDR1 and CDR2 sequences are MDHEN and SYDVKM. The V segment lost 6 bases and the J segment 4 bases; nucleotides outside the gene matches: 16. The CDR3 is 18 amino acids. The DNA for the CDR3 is TGTGCCAGCAGCCCCGTTGTGGGGAGCGGGAGGGGGGCAGATACGCAGTATTTT. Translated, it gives CASSPVVGSGRGADTQYF.

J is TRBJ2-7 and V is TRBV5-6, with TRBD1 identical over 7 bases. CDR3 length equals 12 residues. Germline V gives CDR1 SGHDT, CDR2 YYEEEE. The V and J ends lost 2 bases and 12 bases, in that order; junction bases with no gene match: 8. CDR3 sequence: CASSFSRGLWYF. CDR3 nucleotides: TGTGCCAGCAGCTTTTCCAGGGGGTTATGGTACTTC.

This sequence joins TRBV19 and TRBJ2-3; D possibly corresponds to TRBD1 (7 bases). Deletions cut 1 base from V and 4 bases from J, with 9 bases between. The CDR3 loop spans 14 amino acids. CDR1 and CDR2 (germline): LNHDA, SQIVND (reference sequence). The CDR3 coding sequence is TGTGCCAGTAGTATAGCCAGGGGGGCAGATACGCAGTATTTT. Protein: CASSIARGADTQYF.

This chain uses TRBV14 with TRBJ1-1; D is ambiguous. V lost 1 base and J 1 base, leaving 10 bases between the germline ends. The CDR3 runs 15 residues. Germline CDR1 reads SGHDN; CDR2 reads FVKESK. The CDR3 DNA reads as TGTGCCAGCAGCCAAGGGTTCGGAACGAACACTGAAGCTTTCTTT. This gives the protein CASSQGFGTNTEAFF.

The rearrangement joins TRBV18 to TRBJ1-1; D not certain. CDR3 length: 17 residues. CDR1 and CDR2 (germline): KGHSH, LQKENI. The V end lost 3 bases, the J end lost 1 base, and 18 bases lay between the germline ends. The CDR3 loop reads CASSPLASRGSNTEAFF. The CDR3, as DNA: TGTGCCAGCTCACCCCTCGCCTCTCGAGGATCGAACACTGAAGCTTTCTTT.

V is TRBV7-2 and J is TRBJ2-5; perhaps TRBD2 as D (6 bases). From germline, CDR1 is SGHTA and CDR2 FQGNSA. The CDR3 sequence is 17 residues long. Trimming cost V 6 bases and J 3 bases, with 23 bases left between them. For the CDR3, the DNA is TGTGCCAGCAGTCCTGACGCTGCGCGGGGTAGGGAAGAGACCCAGTACTTC. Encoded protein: CASSPDAARGREETQYF.

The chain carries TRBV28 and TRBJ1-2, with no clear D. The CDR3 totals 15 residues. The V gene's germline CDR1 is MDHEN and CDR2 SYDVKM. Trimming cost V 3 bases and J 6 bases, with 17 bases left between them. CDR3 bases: TGTGCCAGCAGTTTTGGTCCGTTTCTCCGAGATGGCTACACCTTC. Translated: CASSFGPFLRDGYTF.

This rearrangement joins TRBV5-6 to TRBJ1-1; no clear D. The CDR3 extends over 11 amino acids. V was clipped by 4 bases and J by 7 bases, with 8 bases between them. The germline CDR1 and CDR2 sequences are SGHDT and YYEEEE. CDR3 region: CASSRGNEAFF. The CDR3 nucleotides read TGTGCCAGCAGCCGAGGAAATGAAGCTTTCTTT.

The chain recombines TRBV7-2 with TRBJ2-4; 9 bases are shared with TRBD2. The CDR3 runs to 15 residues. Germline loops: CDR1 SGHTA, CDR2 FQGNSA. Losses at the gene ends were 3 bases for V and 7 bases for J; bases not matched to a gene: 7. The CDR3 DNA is TGTGCCAGCAGCTTTAGCGGGAGTGGGATGAACATTCAGTACTTC. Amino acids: CASSFSGSGMNIQYF.

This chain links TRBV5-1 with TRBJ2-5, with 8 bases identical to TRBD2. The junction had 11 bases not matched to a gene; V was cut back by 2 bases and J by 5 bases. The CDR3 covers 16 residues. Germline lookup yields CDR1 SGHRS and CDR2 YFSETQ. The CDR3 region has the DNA TGCGCCAGCAGCTTATTCGGGAGGGCAGTTGCGGAGACCCAGTACTTC. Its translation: CASSLFGRAVAETQYF.